This note documents a single T cell receptor beta chain sequence. The CDR3 covers 13 residues. Germline V gene sequence: CDR1 MDHEN, CDR2 SYDVKM. Trimming took 7 bases from V and 3 from J; bases not matched to a gene: 5. Produced via immunoSEQ multiplex PCR; TCRdb's table is partial and in-frame only. The data hold roughly 130,000 clones, with approximately 90% observed a single time. The source of the sample is a study of T cell responses to AZD1222 COVID-19 vaccine. This chain uses TRBV28 with TRBJ1-1; 7 bases line up with TRBD1. The starting material was peripheral blood, obtained on day 0 of AZD1222 vaccination. This receptor was obtained from an adult in good health. In DNA form, the CDR3 reads TGTGCCAGCAAGCTAACAGGGGACACTGAAGCTTTCTTT. This codes for CASKLTGDTEAFF.